One and the same sample provided the 24 T cell receptor beta chains below, sequenced in a study of blood T cell repertoires in COVID-19. Profiling relied on immunoSEQ multiplex PCR, and the TCRdb table lists in-frame clones only, not all of them. The repertoire has more than 150,000 clones, roughly 87% of them found once; the top ten carry 2% to 2.5%. What was sequenced was PBMCs or T cells enriched from blood (not recorded which). The source of these receptors is a woman in her twenties or thirties who had recovered from COVID-19.

CDR3 sequence: CSVTRDSGNTEAFF. The CDR3 coding sequence is TGCAGCGTTACACGGGACAGCGGGAACACTGAAGCTTTCTTT. The V and J genes are TRBV29-1 and TRBJ1-1; 7 nucleotides match TRBD1. After removal of 5 bases from V and 1 base from J, the junction contained 7 bases not matched to a gene. The length of the CDR3 is 14 residues. CDR1 SQVTM and CDR2 ANQGSEA come from the germline V gene.

This clone came up a few times. This sequence joins TRBV7-9 and TRBJ1-2, with a tentative D call TRBD1 (6 bases). Germline V gene data show CDR1 as SEHNR and CDR2 as FQNEAQ (reference sequence). Trimming removed 11 bases from V and 7 bases from J, with 17 bases in between. CDR3 length: 12 residues. CDR3 loop: CALTTGGGGYTF. CDR3 DNA: TGTGCCCTAACCACGGGGGGCGGTGGCTACACCTTC.

This chain connects TRBV5-1 to TRBJ2-7, with a possible D match to TRBD2 (6 bases). The CDR3 has 14 amino acids. CDR1 is SGHRS and CDR2 is YFSETQ in the germline V gene. V lost 2 bases to trimming and J lost 1 base, with 10 bases between them. DNA for the CDR3: TGCGCCAGCAGCTTTGACGGGACTTCCTACGAGCAGTACTTC. Translation: CASSFDGTSYEQYF.

The rearrangement joins TRBV6-5 to TRBJ2-7; a weak D match, TRBD2 (5 bases). The CDR3 has 13 residues. Germline V CDR1 and CDR2: MNHEY, SVGAGI. V shed 5 bases and J shed 9 bases, with 17 bases lying between them. CDR3 amino acids: CASSTSGYEGQYF. The CDR3 region has the DNA TGTGCCAGCAGTACCTCCGGCTACGAGGGGCAGTACTTC.

J is TRBJ1-2 and V is TRBV19; perhaps TRBD1 as D (6 bases). Germline V gene sequence: CDR1 LNHDA, CDR2 SQIVND (reference sequence). With 11 bases removed from V and 6 bases from J, the gap between germline ends came to 10 bases. This CDR3 has 10 amino acids. The CDR3 sequence is CASHRDGYTF. CDR3 DNA sequence: TGTGCCTCCCACAGGGATGGCTACACCTTC.

This sequence joins TRBV4-2 and TRBJ1-1; TRBD1 is a possible D gene (6 bases). The CDR3 covers 15 residues. The ends were cut back, 1 base at V and 3 bases at J, with 12 bases in the middle. CDR1 is LGHNA and CDR2 is YNFKEQ in the germline V gene. CDR3 bases: TGTGCCAGCAGCCAAGGAACCGGGACACACACTGAAGCTTTCTTT. As protein: CASSQGTGTHTEAFF.

The chain joins TRBV7-2 to TRBJ1-1; tentatively, D is TRBD1 (6 bases). The germline V gene has CDR1 SGHTA and CDR2 FQGNSA. The CDR3 has 14 residues. Trimming shortened V by 1 base and J by 11 bases, and 17 bases separated the two germline ends. In DNA form, the CDR3 reads TGTGCCAGCAGCTTAGTATCAGGGGTGGGTGGGGCTTTCTTT. Translating it yields CASSLVSGVGGAFF.

The chain employs TRBV24-1 and TRBJ2-7; maybe TRBD2 (6 bases). This CDR3 region has 13 residues. Trimming took off 8 bases at V and 5 bases at J, with 15 bases between the two ends. CDR1 KGHDR and CDR2 SFDVKD come from the germline V gene. The CDR3 DNA is TGTGCCACCATGTTAGGCGGGGTCCACGAGCAGTACTTC. This gives the protein CATMLGGVHEQYF.

J is TRBJ2-7 and V is TRBV6-2 or TRBV6-3; 7 bases line up with TRBD1. There are 14 residues in the CDR3. The V segment lost 1 base and the J segment 3 bases; nucleotides outside the gene matches: 3. CDR1 is MNHEY and CDR2 is SVGEGT in the germline V gene. Written as DNA, the CDR3 is TGTGCCAGCAGTTACTGGGACAGAAACTACGAGCAGTACTTC. Protein product: CASSYWDRNYEQYF.

The chain couples TRBV7-9 to TRBJ2-5; TRBD1 agrees at 10 bases. The V gene's germline CDR1 is SEHNR and CDR2 FQNEAQ (reference sequence). The CDR3 spans 17 residues. V lost 4 bases and J lost 2; bases outside the gene matches: 10. This CDR3 reads CASSYRQGAFIQETQYF. The CDR3 DNA reads as TGTGCCAGCAGCTATAGACAGGGGGCATTCATACAAGAGACCCAGTACTTC.

This chain links TRBV7-9 with TRBJ1-4; D uncertain. This CDR3 is 12 amino acids long. The germline V gene encodes CDR1 SEHNR and CDR2 FQNEAQ (reference sequence). V was trimmed by 3 bases and J by 7 bases, leaving 6 bases between them. In nucleotides, the CDR3 is TGTGCCAGCAGCTTCAACTTTGAAAAACTGTTTTTT. Its translation is CASSFNFEKLFF.

The rearrangement uses TRBV19 and TRBJ2-1, with unresolved D. V was pared by 4 bases and J by 9 bases, with 13 bases between. CDR1 and CDR2 (germline): LNHDA, SQIVND (reference sequence). This CDR3 has 13 amino acids. The CDR3 bases are TGTGCCAGTAGTACCTCCTTGTCGTTTGAGCAGTTCTTC. Its translation: CASSTSLSFEQFF.

The CDR3 loop reads CASSLSSYNSPLHF. The CDR3 DNA sequence: TGTGCCAGCTCCCTCAGCTCCTATAATTCACCCCTCCACTTT. The chain employs TRBV18 and TRBJ1-6; no reliable D call. Trimming removed 6 bases from V and 0 bases from J, with 6 bases in between. Germline V gene sequence: CDR1 KGHSH, CDR2 LQKENI. CDR3 length equals 14 residues.

This clone was recorded a few times. CDR3 loop: CASSLGHRNTEAFF. The CDR3 DNA follows: TGTGCCAGCTCACTTGGACATAGGAACACTGAAGCTTTCTTT. V usage is TRBV18 and J usage is TRBJ1-1; perhaps TRBD1 as D (5 bases). This CDR3 has 14 amino acids. Germline CDR1 KGHSH, CDR2 LQKENI. V lost 4 bases to trimming and J lost 1 base, with 10 bases between them. Based on the CDR3 plus reference TRBV18 and TRBJ1-1, the full variable domain is NAGVMQNPRHLVRRRGQEARLRCSPMKGHSHVYWYRQLPEEGLKFMVYLQKENIIDESGMPKERFSAEFPKEGPSILRIQQVVRGDSAAYFCASSLGHRNTEAFFGQGTRLTVV.

For the CDR3, the DNA is TGCAGCTTCTCAAGACTAGCTTCCCAAGAGACCCAGTACTTC. It encodes CSFSRLASQETQYF. The rearrangement uses TRBV29-1 and TRBJ2-5, with 7 bases that match TRBD2. The length of the CDR3 is 14 residues. J lost 1 base, V lost 8 bases, and 10 bases had no gene match. CDR1 SQVTM and CDR2 ANQGSEA come from the germline V gene.

The chain joins TRBV5-5 to TRBJ1-1; 8 bases line up with TRBD1. The length of the CDR3 is 14 residues. With 0 bases clipped from V and 6 bases from J, the junction kept 4 bases outside the gene matches. CDR1 is SGHKS and CDR2 is YYEKEE in the germline V gene (reference sequence). The CDR3 protein is CASSLERQGPEAFF. Here the CDR3 DNA reads TGTGCCAGCAGCTTGGAGAGACAGGGGCCTGAAGCTTTCTTT.

The J gene is TRBJ2-1, the V gene TRBV5-4; 8 bases agree with TRBD1. This CDR3 region has 15 residues. The V gene's germline CDR1 is SGHNT and CDR2 YYREEE (reference sequence). V trimming: 2 bases; J trimming: 2 bases; junction bases outside the gene matches: 3. CDR3 DNA: TGTGCCAGCAGCTTCGACAGGGGTCCCTACAATGAGCAGTTCTTC. It codes for CASSFDRGPYNEQFF.

V and J are TRBV29-1 and TRBJ2-1; TRBD1 matches 8 bases. The CDR3 consists of 13 residues. Unmatched junction bases numbered 7, after V lost 7 bases and J lost 5 bases. Germline assignment: CDR1 SQVTM and CDR2 ANQGSEA. CDR3 DNA: TGCAGCGAGAAACAGGGGGGACACAATGAGCAGTTCTTC. This sequence encodes CSEKQGGHNEQFF.

The chain uses TRBV7-2 and TRBJ2-1, with D possibly matching TRBD1 (6 bases). The germline gives CDR1 SGHTA, CDR2 FQGNSA. The CDR3 sequence is 13 residues long. V was shortened by 5 bases and J by 8 bases, with 13 bases between the two germline ends. The CDR3 loop reads CASSGQGLDEQFF. CDR3 sequence (DNA): TGTGCCAGCAGCGGGCAGGGGTTGGATGAGCAGTTCTTC.

The chain uses TRBV20-1 and TRBJ2-1; no definite D call. Germline CDR1 DFQATT, CDR2 SNEGSKA (reference sequence). V shed 3 bases and J shed 10 bases, with 7 bases lying between them. The CDR3 length is 10 residues. The CDR3 DNA reads as TGCAGTGCTAGTGGTCAGGAGCAGTTCTTC. Protein sequence: CSASGQEQFF.

The rearrangement uses TRBV19 and TRBJ1-2; 8 bases line up with TRBD1. This CDR3 is 14 amino acids long. The J segment lost 4 bases and the V segment lost 6 bases, leaving 7 bases of the junction unmatched. Germline loops: CDR1 LNHDA, CDR2 SQIVND (reference sequence). CDR3 nucleotide sequence: TGTGCCAGTAGAACCCGACAGGGGATCTATGGCTACACCTTC. Its protein product is CASRTRQGIYGYTF.

The chain has TRBV24-1 and TRBJ1-4, with 7 bases fitting TRBD1. The V segment lost 4 bases and the J segment 8 bases; nucleotides outside the gene matches: 12. The germline gives CDR1 KGHDR, CDR2 SFDVKD. The CDR3 extends over 16 amino acids. CDR3 amino acids: CATSDPTGDSEEKLFF. The CDR3 nucleotides are TGTGCCACCAGTGACCCTACAGGGGATAGCGAAGAAAAACTGTTTTTT.

The V gene is TRBV9, the J gene TRBJ2-3, with 7 bases lining up with TRBD2. CDR3 size: 15 residues. Looked up from germline, CDR1 is SGDLS and CDR2 is YYNGEE. Trimming took 4 bases from V and 1 from J; bases not matched to a gene: 6. The CDR3 loop is CASSPRLAGTDTQYF. The CDR3 region has the DNA TGTGCCAGCAGCCCCCGACTAGCCGGCACAGATACGCAGTATTTT. Full variable domain (rest looked up from reference TRBV9 and TRBJ2-3): DSGVTQTPKHLITATGQRVTLRCSPRSGDLSVYWYQQSLDQGLQFLIQYYNGEERAKGNILERFSAQQFPDLHSELNLSSLELGDSALYFCASSPRLAGTDTQYFGPGTRLTVL.

This chain links TRBV19 with TRBJ1-1, with TRBD1 matching over 10 bases. Germline assignment: CDR1 LNHDA and CDR2 SQIVND (reference sequence). The trim removed 5 bases at V and 1 base at J, leaving 7 bases unmatched. The CDR3 has 16 amino acids. The CDR3: CASSGGTGASNTEAFF. The CDR3 DNA reads as TGTGCCAGTAGTGGGGGGACAGGGGCATCGAACACTGAAGCTTTCTTT. Variable domain in full (rest from reference TRBV19 and TRBJ1-1): DGGITQSPKYLFRKEGQNVTLSCEQNLNHDAMYWYRQDPGQGLRLIYYSQIVNDFQKGDIAEGYSVSREKKESFPLTVTSAQKNPTAFYLCASSGGTGASNTEAFFGQGTRLTVV.